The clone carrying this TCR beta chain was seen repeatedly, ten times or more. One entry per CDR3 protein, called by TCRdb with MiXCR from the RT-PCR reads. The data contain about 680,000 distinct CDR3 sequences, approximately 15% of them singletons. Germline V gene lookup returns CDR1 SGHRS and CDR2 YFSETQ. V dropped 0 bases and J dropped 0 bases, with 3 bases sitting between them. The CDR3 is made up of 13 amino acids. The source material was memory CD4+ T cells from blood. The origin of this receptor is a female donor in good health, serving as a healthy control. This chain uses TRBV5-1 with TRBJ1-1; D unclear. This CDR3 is CASSLELNTEAFF. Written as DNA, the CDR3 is TGCGCCAGCAGCTTGGAGTTGAACACTGAAGCTTTCTTT.